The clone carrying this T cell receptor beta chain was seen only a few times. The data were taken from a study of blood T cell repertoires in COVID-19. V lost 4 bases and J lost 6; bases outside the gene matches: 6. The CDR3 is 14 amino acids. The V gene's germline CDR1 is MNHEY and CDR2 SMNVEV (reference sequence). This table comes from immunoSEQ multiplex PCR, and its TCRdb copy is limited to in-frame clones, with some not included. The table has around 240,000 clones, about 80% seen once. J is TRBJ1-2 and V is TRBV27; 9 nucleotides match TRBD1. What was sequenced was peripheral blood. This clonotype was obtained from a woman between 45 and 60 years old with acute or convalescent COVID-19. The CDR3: CASSSPTGGHGYTF. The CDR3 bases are TGTGCCAGCAGTTCCCCTACAGGGGGCCATGGCTACACCTTC.